These T cell receptor beta chains were read from a single sample in a study of T cell responses to AZD1222 COVID-19 vaccine. The assay was immunoSEQ multiplex PCR, and TCRdb's table has in-frame clones only and misses some. The table records roughly 80,000 clones, around 90% of them present only once. Here the sequenced sample was peripheral blood, taken on day 0 of MenACWY control vaccination. Every receptor here comes from an adult in good health. CDR3s include the opening cysteine and the closing phenylalanine or tryptophan. Clone size is shown for a subset of rows, as once, few, many or a class of expanded clone.

v_call	clone_size	j_call	cdr3_aa
TRBV7-9	NA	TRBJ2-7	CASSFGSTDSYEQYF
TRBV19	NA	TRBJ2-3	CASSDRARDTQYF
TRBV10-3	once	TRBJ2-3	CAIKGGISTDTQYF
TRBV6-4	NA	TRBJ2-1	CASSLAGGYNEQFF
TRBV3-1/TRBV3-2	NA	TRBJ1-2	CASSPILPVGGYTF
TRBV7-9	NA	TRBJ2-7	CASGGAGPYEQYF
TRBV13	NA	TRBJ2-7	CASSALGAWEQYF
TRBV7-9	NA	TRBJ2-7	CASSLEQDSYEQYF
TRBV7-9	few	TRBJ2-7	CASSLVGGSHEQYF
TRBV2	NA	TRBJ2-7	CASSEARSGSFRYEQYF
TRBV6-5	NA	TRBJ1-5	CASCSQGGQPQHF
TRBV5-1	NA	TRBJ1-2	CASSLASQAYQGGYTF
TRBV4-1	NA	TRBJ2-1	CASSQESLAGGGPANEQFF